Presented here are 22 T cell receptor beta chains from one specimen sequenced in a study of cytomegalovirus exposure and HLA in healthy donors. PCR amplification relied on 60 Vbeta primers (plus 13 Jbeta primers). This table comes from immunoSEQ multiplex PCR, and its TCRdb copy is limited to in-frame clones, with some not included. The sample shows some 150,000 clones, around 80% of them seen only once. Sequenced sample: PBMCs. These receptors were collected from a man in his forties in good health and CMV-seronegative.

The CDR3 bases are TGTGCCAGCAGCTTAGAGACAGGGGTCGAGCAGTACTTC. This encodes CASSLETGVEQYF. The chain uses TRBV11-3 and TRBJ2-7; 8 nucleotides align to TRBD1. The CDR3 runs 13 residues. V trimming: 0 bases; J trimming: 6 bases; junction bases outside the gene matches: 1. CDR1 and CDR2 from the germline V gene are SGHNT and YENEEA.

This chain joins TRBV4-1 and TRBJ2-4, with D possibly being TRBD2 (5 bases). V lost 3 bases to trimming and J lost 7 bases, with 13 bases between them. This CDR3 is built from 14 residues. CDR1 MGHRA and CDR2 YSYEKL come from the germline V gene. The CDR3 DNA follows: TGCGCCAGCAGCCAGGGCGGGCCCGGTAACATTCAGTACTTC. Protein: CASSQGGPGNIQYF.

The gene calls are TRBV18 and TRBJ1-4, with 11 positions matching TRBD1. This CDR3 has 18 amino acids. CDR1 and CDR2 from the germline V gene are KGHSH and LQKENI. The junction had 7 bases not matched to a gene; V was cut back by 1 base and J by 3 bases. The CDR3 here is CASSPRAGTGGANEKLFF. The CDR3 DNA sequence: TGTGCCAGCTCACCACGAGCCGGGACAGGGGGTGCTAATGAAAAACTGTTTTTT.

A few counts support this clone. This chain connects TRBV2 to TRBJ2-1, with D perhaps matching TRBD2 (7 bases). Trimming left V 6 bases short and J 10 bases short, with 16 bases between. The CDR3 totals 13 residues. The V gene's germline CDR1 is SNHLY and CDR2 FYNNEI. The CDR3, as DNA: TGTGCCAGCAGCGGGGAGGGGGTCGTGGAGCAGTTCTTC. Translated: CASSGEGVVEQFF. The complete variable domain, with remaining parts taken from reference TRBV2 and TRBJ2-1, reads EPEVTQTPSHQVTQMGQEVILRCVPISNHLYFYWYRQILGQKVEFLVSFYNNEISEKSEIFDDQFSVERPDGSNFTLKIRSTKLEDSAMYFCASSGEGVVEQFFGPGTRLTVL.

The rearrangement uses TRBV9 and TRBJ2-5; TRBD1 might be the D (6 bases). The V end lost 0 bases, the J end lost 4 bases, and 10 bases lay between the germline ends. Germline CDR1 is SGDLS and CDR2 is YYNGEE. This CDR3 spans 14 amino acids. The CDR3 bases are TGTGCCAGCAGCGTAGCAGGGGTCAGAGAGACCCAGTACTTC. Translating it yields CASSVAGVRETQYF. Full variable domain (missing parts from reference TRBV9 and TRBJ2-5): DSGVTQTPKHLITATGQRVTLRCSPRSGDLSVYWYQQSLDQGLQFLIQYYNGEERAKGNILERFSAQQFPDLHSELNLSSLELGDSALYFCASSVAGVRETQYFGPGTRLLVL.

About this clone itself: Mismatch with germline at one junction end may stem from a read error. This chain joins TRBV7-9 and TRBJ1-2; 9 nucleotides line up with TRBD1. Germline V gives CDR1 SEHNR, CDR2 FQNEAQ (reference sequence). The length of the CDR3 is 12 residues. The CDR3: CSSSLDRGGYTF. The CDR3 DNA reads as TGTTCCAGCAGCCTGGACAGGGGTGGCTACACCTTC.

The V gene is TRBV2, the J gene TRBJ1-5; D is possibly TRBD1 (5 bases). Trimming took 4 bases from V and 7 from J, leaving 14 bases between them. There are 14 residues in the CDR3. Per the germline V gene, CDR1 is SNHLY and CDR2 is FYNNEI. CDR3 DNA sequence: TGTGCCAGCAGTGTGAAAGGGGTTGGCCAGCCCCAGCATTTT. Translated: CASSVKGVGQPQHF.

The V and J genes are TRBV27 and TRBJ2-1; 9 bases match TRBD1. Per germline, CDR1 MNHEY and CDR2 SMNVEV (reference sequence). There are 13 residues in the CDR3. V dropped 3 bases and J dropped 7; count of bases not matched to a gene: 1. For the CDR3, the DNA is TGTGCCAGCAGTTTCGGACAGGGGAATGAGCAGTTCTTC. Translated, it gives CASSFGQGNEQFF.

V gene TRBV2 combines with J gene TRBJ2-3; unclear D gene. In germline, CDR1 is SNHLY, CDR2 FYNNEI. This CDR3 contains 12 residues. V lost 6 bases, J lost 4 bases, and 8 bases lay in between. The DNA for the CDR3 is TGTGCCAGCAGAAGAGTAGCAGATACGCAGTATTTT. Its translation is CASRRVADTQYF.

This sequence joins TRBV7-2 and TRBJ1-3; D may be TRBD1 (5 bases). Trimming took off 1 base at V and 0 bases at J, with 13 bases between the two ends. The CDR3 is made up of 17 amino acids. Germline lookup yields CDR1 SGHTA and CDR2 FQGNSA. As DNA, the CDR3 is TGTGCCAGCAGCTTAGAGGCAGCCAGGGCCTCTGGAAACACCATATATTTT. Encoded protein: CASSLEAARASGNTIYF.

V is TRBV6-9 and J is TRBJ2-5; D is possibly TRBD1 (6 bases). The V end lost 3 bases, the J end lost 5 bases, and 16 bases lay between the germline ends. Germline assignment: CDR1 MNHGY and CDR2 SVAAGI. There are 15 residues in the CDR3. CDR3 DNA sequence: TGTGCCAGCAGTTACGATGACAGGACGTGGGAGACCCAGTACTTC. Residues: CASSYDDRTWETQYF.

This chain joins TRBV6-5 and TRBJ1-1; possibly TRBD1 for D (6 bases). The CDR3 totals 13 residues. CDR1 is MNHEY, CDR2 SVGAGI, per germline. Trimming pared 8 bases from V and 3 bases from J, leaving 13 bases between. The CDR3 loop is CASSRGGDTEAFF. CDR3 in DNA: TGTGCCAGCTCTAGAGGGGGGGACACTGAAGCTTTCTTT.

A note on this clone: In this CDR3 the conserved last residue, phenylalanine or tryptophan, is missing, so a read error is likely. J is TRBJ2-3 and V is TRBV11-2, with 9 bases matching TRBD1. The CDR3 spans 15 residues. Trimming cost V 1 base and J 4 bases; bases outside gene matches: 3. The V gene's germline CDR1 is SGHAT and CDR2 FQNNGV. CDR3 sequence reads: CASSLGGQGSDTQYL. The DNA for the CDR3 is TGTGCCAGCAGCTTAGGCGGACAGGGGTCAGATACGCAGTATCTT.

This clone has more than one count but fewer than ten. The genes are TRBV10-3 and TRBJ2-5; the match to TRBD2 covers 7 bases. This CDR3 is built from 12 residues. Germline V lookup: CDR1 ENHRY, CDR2 SYGVKD. Unmatched junction bases numbered 4, after V lost 8 bases and J lost 4 bases. Here the CDR3 DNA reads TGTGCCATCGGCGGGAGAGGAGAGACCCAGTACTTC. It specifies CAIGGRGETQYF.

The J gene is TRBJ2-4, the V gene TRBV7-2; maybe TRBD1 (6 bases). Trimming cost V 4 bases and J 1 base, with 11 bases left between them. The CDR3 length is 15 residues. The germline V gene encodes CDR1 SGHTA and CDR2 FQGNSA. This chain's CDR3 is CASSSYREAKNIQYF. In DNA, the CDR3 is TGTGCCAGCAGCTCCTACAGGGAGGCCAAAAACATTCAGTACTTC.

The J gene is TRBJ2-7, the V gene TRBV7-2; TRBD2 is a possible D gene (5 bases). Trimming took 5 bases from V and 5 from J, leaving 19 bases between them. Germline loops: CDR1 SGHTA, CDR2 FQGNSA. The CDR3 is 15 residues long. The CDR3 DNA sequence: TGTGCCAGCAGCCAACTTTCGTTTTTAGCGCACGAGCAGTACTTC. It translates to CASSQLSFLAHEQYF.

The chain recombines TRBV30 with TRBJ2-6; a possible D gene is TRBD1 (5 bases). The CDR3 spans 14 residues. The V gene's germline CDR1 is GTSNPN and CDR2 SVGIG (reference sequence). Deletions cut 7 bases from V and 1 base from J, with 11 bases between. The CDR3 is CASPDSSGANVLTF. The CDR3, as DNA: TGTGCCTCCCCAGACAGTTCTGGGGCCAACGTCCTGACTTTC.

This clone was seen just once. V gene TRBV7-2 combines with J gene TRBJ1-5; no firm D call. The CDR3 is 13 residues long. Trimming left V 5 bases short and J 6 bases short, with 11 bases between. CDR1 is SGHTA, CDR2 FQGNSA, per germline. CDR3 loop: CASSLDFAQPQHF. For the CDR3, the DNA is TGTGCCAGCAGCCTGGACTTTGCTCAGCCCCAGCATTTT.

This chain uses TRBV5-4 with TRBJ2-1; 14 bases line up with TRBD2. This CDR3 has 16 amino acids. V lost 3 bases to trimming and J lost 7 bases; unmatched junction nucleotides: 6. Germline values: CDR1 SGHNT, CDR2 YYREEE (reference sequence). The DNA of the CDR3 is TGTGCCAGCAGCTCGACCGGGACTAGCGGGAGAAATGAGCAGTTCTTC. Encoded protein: CASSSTGTSGRNEQFF.

This rearrangement joins TRBV5-1 to TRBJ1-4; TRBD1 matches 9 bases. Germline lookup yields CDR1 SGHRS and CDR2 YFSETQ. The CDR3 is made up of 20 amino acids. V was clipped by 0 bases and J by 3 bases; unmatched bases: 15. This CDR3 reads CASSLGDRVNGLRANEKLFF. The CDR3 DNA is TGCGCCAGCAGCTTGGGGGACAGGGTGAACGGCCTGAGAGCTAATGAAAAACTGTTTTTT.

The J gene is TRBJ1-2, the V gene TRBV7-9, with no clear D. The CDR3 has 12 residues. The germline V and J ends were trimmed by 3 bases and 5 bases, with 7 bases remaining between them. CDR1 is SEHNR, CDR2 FQNEAQ, per germline (reference sequence). The CDR3: CASSFMTYGYTF. In nucleotides, the CDR3 is TGTGCCAGCAGCTTTATGACTTATGGCTACACCTTC.

The chain has TRBV9 and TRBJ2-3; 9 nucleotides match TRBD2. The V gene end was trimmed by 2 bases and the J gene end by 8 bases; junction bases not matched to a gene: 3. The length of the CDR3 is 13 residues. CDR1 is SGDLS, CDR2 YYNGEE, per germline. CDR3 residues: CASSVGLASTQYF. The CDR3 coding sequence is TGTGCCAGCAGCGTTGGACTAGCGAGTACGCAGTATTTT.